These 19 T cell receptor beta chains came from one sample sequenced in a study of blood T cell repertoires in COVID-19. Only in-frame clones appear in the TCRdb table, and some are missing; sequencing was by immunoSEQ multiplex PCR. Here the sample spans about 85,000 clones, approximately 90% being singletons. Material: peripheral blood. These receptors were taken from a human donor with active COVID-19. The donor label of this sample is uncertain.

The CDR3 DNA sequence: TGCGCCAGCAGCTTAACGTCCAGGGGCAGTGGCTACACCTTC. It specifies CASSLTSRGSGYTF. The chain employs TRBV5-1 and TRBJ1-2; perhaps TRBD1 as D (6 bases). CDR1 and CDR2 from the germline V gene are SGHRS and YFSETQ. The CDR3 is made up of 14 amino acids. V was trimmed by 2 bases and J by 7 bases, leaving 15 bases between them.

This clone was counted once. The J gene is TRBJ2-6, the V gene TRBV27; 9 bases fit TRBD1. CDR1 and CDR2 (germline): MNHEY, SMNVEV (reference sequence). V trimming: 3 bases; J trimming: 3 bases; junction bases outside the gene matches: 9. The CDR3 has 18 amino acids. Here the CDR3 reads CASSFAGTGRIGANVLTF. As DNA, the CDR3 is TGTGCCAGCAGTTTCGCCGGGACAGGGCGTATTGGGGCCAACGTCCTGACTTTC.

The rearrangement joins TRBV27 to TRBJ1-1; TRBD1 is a possible D gene (6 bases). From germline, CDR1 is MNHEY and CDR2 SMNVEV (reference sequence). This CDR3 region has 14 residues. The V end was cut by 4 bases, the J end by 5 bases, with 14 bases between. CDR3 sequence: CASSYRGADTEAFF. CDR3 nucleotides: TGTGCCAGCAGTTACCGGGGGGCGGATACTGAAGCTTTCTTT.

The chain uses TRBV5-1 and TRBJ2-3; TRBD2 is a possible D gene (5 bases). The germline gives CDR1 SGHRS, CDR2 YFSETQ. The CDR3 consists of 15 residues. Trimming stripped 7 bases from V and 0 bases from J, with 15 bases between. The CDR3 nucleotides read TGCGCCAGCGGTGAGGGATTGCCTAGCACAGATACGCAGTATTTT. This encodes CASGEGLPSTDTQYF.

The V gene is TRBV6-5, the J gene TRBJ1-6; 7 bases line up with TRBD1. The germline V gene has CDR1 MNHEY and CDR2 SVGAGI. This CDR3 comprises 14 residues. The V and J ends lost 4 bases and 7 bases, in that order; junction bases with no gene match: 4. The CDR3 reads CASSWDSENSPLHF. For the CDR3, the DNA is TGTGCCAGCAGTTGGGACAGTGAAAATTCACCCCTCCACTTT.

The gene calls are TRBV5-1 and TRBJ2-2; D is ambiguous. Germline CDR1 is SGHRS and CDR2 is YFSETQ. CDR3 length equals 16 residues. Trimming removed 0 bases at V and 4 bases at J, with 13 bases between. CDR3 amino acids: CASSLVTGTSTGELFF. In DNA, the CDR3 is TGCGCCAGCAGCTTGGTTACCGGTACGAGCACCGGGGAGCTGTTTTTT.

The chain combines TRBV7-9 with TRBJ2-5, with 8 nucleotides matching TRBD1. Germline V CDR1 and CDR2: SEHNR, FQNEAQ (reference sequence). This CDR3 comprises 15 residues. V lost 5 bases and J lost 4; bases outside the gene matches: 9. CDR3 residues: CASSATGAPGETQYF. In nucleotides, the CDR3 is TGTGCCAGCAGCGCGACAGGGGCACCGGGAGAGACCCAGTACTTC.

This clone has just one count. The genes are TRBV5-1 and TRBJ2-7; 8 bases line up with TRBD1. Germline loops: CDR1 SGHRS, CDR2 YFSETQ. J was trimmed by 2 bases and V by 0 bases; bases with no gene match: 1. CDR3 length: 14 residues. CDR3 nucleotides: TGCGCCAGCAGCTTGGAGGGACAGGCCTACGAGCAGTACTTC. Its translation is CASSLEGQAYEQYF.

V and J are TRBV6-6 and TRBJ2-3, with 8 bases identical to TRBD2. Trimming cost V 7 bases and J 0 bases; bases outside gene matches: 6. This CDR3 has 15 amino acids. Germline-derived CDR1 and CDR2 are MNHNY and SVGAGI (reference sequence). The CDR3 DNA sequence: TGTGCCAGCACCACGGGCGGGGGGAGCACAGATACGCAGTATTTT. It is translated as CASTTGGGSTDTQYF.

The chain combines TRBV7-2 with TRBJ2-7, with D unresolved. Germline assignment: CDR1 SGHTA and CDR2 FQGNSA. The CDR3 spans 15 residues. V lost 4 bases to trimming and J lost 2 bases, with 15 bases between them. The CDR3 sequence: CASSSHSLSTYEQYF. The CDR3 DNA is TGTGCCAGCAGCTCCCACAGCCTTTCGACCTACGAGCAGTACTTC.

This chain connects TRBV6-5 to TRBJ1-2; 7 positions match TRBD1. Germline assignment: CDR1 MNHEY and CDR2 SVGAGI. J lost 8 bases, V lost 6 bases, and 9 bases had no gene match. The CDR3 has 13 residues. CDR3 nucleotide sequence: TGTGCCAGCAGGGGGGACAGCCTAGAGGGCTACACCTTC. Translated: CASRGDSLEGYTF.

CDR3 coding DNA: TGTGCCAGCAGTTACGGGATCACAGGAGCCTACGAGCAGTACTTC. This gives the protein CASSYGITGAYEQYF. The genes are TRBV6-2 or TRBV6-3 and TRBJ2-7; perhaps TRBD1 as D (5 bases). The length of the CDR3 is 15 residues. The V end was cut by 2 bases, the J end by 2 bases, with 13 bases between. The germline gives CDR1 MNHEY, CDR2 SVGEGT.

V usage is TRBV11-2 and J usage is TRBJ2-2; possibly TRBD2 for D (6 bases). With 7 bases removed from V and 4 bases from J, the gap between germline ends came to 19 bases. Looked up from germline, CDR1 is SGHAT and CDR2 is FQNNGV. The CDR3 contains 16 residues. The CDR3 DNA reads as TGTGCCAGCATTAGGGAGTCAGGGAGGCGCACCGGGGAGCTGTTTTTT. It yields the protein CASIRESGRRTGELFF.

The chain recombines TRBV19 with TRBJ2-7; 7 nucleotides align to TRBD1. The germline V gene has CDR1 LNHDA and CDR2 SQIVND (reference sequence). Trimming removed 6 bases from V and 1 base from J; junction bases left unmatched: 9. The length of the CDR3 is 15 residues. Here the CDR3 DNA reads TGTGCCAGTAGCCGACAGGGTTTAGATTCCTACGAGCAGTACTTC. As protein: CASSRQGLDSYEQYF.

This rearrangement joins TRBV5-6 to TRBJ2-1, with 9 bases that match TRBD1. The germline CDR1 and CDR2 sequences are SGHDT and YYEEEE. The V segment lost 4 bases and the J segment 1 base; nucleotides outside the gene matches: 6. This CDR3 spans 16 amino acids. This chain's CDR3 is CASSSRQGVSYNEQFF. CDR3 nucleotides: TGTGCCAGCAGCAGTAGACAGGGGGTTTCCTACAATGAGCAGTTCTTC.

The genes are TRBV19 and TRBJ2-1; 16 bases are a match to TRBD2. Per germline, CDR1 LNHDA and CDR2 SQIVND (reference sequence). CDR3 size: 18 residues. V dropped 6 bases and J dropped 6; count of bases not matched to a gene: 11. The DNA of the CDR3 is TGTGCCAGTAGCGGGACTAGCGGGGGGGCGGCGGTGGGCAATGAGCAGTTCTTC. Protein product: CASSGTSGGAAVGNEQFF.

V gene TRBV9 combines with J gene TRBJ2-3, with 11 bases matching TRBD2. Losses at the gene ends were 0 bases for V and 10 bases for J; bases not matched to a gene: 10. The V gene's germline CDR1 is SGDLS and CDR2 YYNGEE. This CDR3 has 16 residues. The CDR3 is CASSVGLAGGLESQYF. For the CDR3, the DNA is TGTGCCAGCAGCGTAGGTCTAGCGGGGGGCCTGGAGTCGCAGTATTTT.

This clone was seen a single time. This chain uses TRBV5-1 with TRBJ2-7; 14 positions agree with TRBD2. J lost 2 bases, V lost 4 bases, and 2 bases had no gene match. In germline, CDR1 is SGHRS, CDR2 YFSETQ. The CDR3 extends over 15 amino acids. Here the CDR3 DNA reads TGCGCCAGCAGCGCGGGACTAGCGGGGGCCTACGAGCAGTACTTC. Protein: CASSAGLAGAYEQYF.

The rearrangement joins TRBV7-2 to TRBJ1-2; possible D gene TRBD1, 5 bases. The CDR3 consists of 13 residues. The germline V gene encodes CDR1 SGHTA and CDR2 FQGNSA. V lost 10 bases and J 2 bases, leaving 14 bases between the germline ends. In nucleotides, the CDR3 is TGTGCCAACCGCCGGCCAGGGAACTATGGCTACACCTTC. This encodes CANRRPGNYGYTF.